Included here is one T cell receptor (beta chain) sequence, with context. TCR beta CDR3 region amplification was performed from RNA transcripts. Researchers ran a first-round RT-PCR on the TCR CDR3 using the HTBI primer set. MiXCR, run by TCRdb on the multiplex PCR reads, gives a single entry per CDR3 protein. Of some 530,000 distinct CDR3 sequences listed, approximately 23% were seen once; the top ten hold approximately 49%. The data are from a study of T cells in Graves' hyperthyroidism and ophthalmopathy. The sequenced material came from blood. This TCR came from a woman between 70 and 85 years old with Graves' ophthalmopathy.

The CDR3 nucleotides are TGTGCCTGGAGTGTGGTAAACACTGAAGCTTTCTTT. Encoded protein: CAWSVVNTEAFF. V and J are TRBV30 and TRBJ1-1, with D unresolved. Germline V CDR1 and CDR2: GTSNPN, SVGIG (reference sequence). Trimming took 0 bases from V and 2 from J, leaving 4 bases between them. There are 12 residues in the CDR3. The whole variable domain, remainder taken from reference TRBV30 and TRBJ1-1, is SQTIHQWPATLVQPVGSPLSLECTVEGTSNPNLYWYRQAAGRGLQLLFYSVGIGQISSEVPQNLSASRPQDRQFILSSKKLLLSDSGFYLCAWSVVNTEAFFGQGTRLTVV.